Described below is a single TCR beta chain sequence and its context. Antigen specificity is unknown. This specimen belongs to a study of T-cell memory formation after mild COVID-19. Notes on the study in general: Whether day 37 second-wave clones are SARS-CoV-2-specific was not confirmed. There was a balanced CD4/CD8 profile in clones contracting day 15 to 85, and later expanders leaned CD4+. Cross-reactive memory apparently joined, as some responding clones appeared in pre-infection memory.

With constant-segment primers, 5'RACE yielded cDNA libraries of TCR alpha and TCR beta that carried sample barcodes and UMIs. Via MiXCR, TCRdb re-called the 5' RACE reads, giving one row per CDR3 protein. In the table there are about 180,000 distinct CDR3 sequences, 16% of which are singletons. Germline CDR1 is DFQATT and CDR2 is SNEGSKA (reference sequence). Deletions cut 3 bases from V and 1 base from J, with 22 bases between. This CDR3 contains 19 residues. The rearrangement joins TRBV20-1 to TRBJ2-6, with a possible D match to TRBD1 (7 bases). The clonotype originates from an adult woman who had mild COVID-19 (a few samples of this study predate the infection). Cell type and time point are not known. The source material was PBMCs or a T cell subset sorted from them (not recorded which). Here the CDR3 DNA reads TGCAGTGCTAGGGCTAACCCGGGGGACAGCCGATCTGGGGCCAACGTCCTGACTTTC. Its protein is CSARANPGDSRSGANVLTF.